This is a list of T cell receptor beta chains from one sample in a study of cytomegalovirus exposure and HLA in healthy donors. Using immunoSEQ multiplex PCR, the repertoire was profiled, and TCRdb retains in-frame clones only, with some absent. Of about 200,000 clones detected, around four fifths appear once; the ten largest clones hold 2.7%. Material: PBMCs. The receptors come from a woman in her 40s in good health and CMV-seronegative. Both conserved end residues are part of each CDR3. The D gene is left open where the match is weak. Clone size is not always given. Where it is, it says once, few, many or a class for expanded clones.

v_gene	abundance	d_gene	j_gene	CDR3nt	CDR3aa
TRBV4-1	-	-	TRBJ2-7	TGCGCCAGCAGTCGGGAGGGGGCATCCTACGAGCAGTACTTC	CASSREGASYEQYF
TRBV10-3	-	-	TRBJ1-1	TGTGCCATCAGCAAGGACGGGGGGGGCACTGAAGCTTTCTTT	CAISKDGGGTEAFF
TRBV7-3	-	TRBD2	TRBJ2-1	TGTGCCAGCAGCTTAGGTGCTTCGGGACTAGCCCACAATGAGCAGTTCTTC	CASSLGASGLAHNEQFF
TRBV10-1	-	TRBD1	TRBJ2-1	TGCGCCAGCAGTGAAGACAGGGTTCTTAATGAGCAGTTCTTC	CASSEDRVLNEQFF
TRBV18	-	-	TRBJ1-2	TGTGCCAGCTCAACGGACAGATACTATGGCTACACCTTC	CASSTDRYYGYTF
TRBV28	once	-	TRBJ1-5	TGTGCCAGCAGTTTATACAGATATAGCAATCAGCCCCAGCATTTT	CASSLYRYSNQPQHF
TRBV30	-	-	TRBJ1-1	TGTGCCTGGAGTCCACAGTCTGAAGCTTTCTTT	CAWSPQSEAFF
TRBV7-9	-	-	TRBJ1-2	TGTTCCAGCAGCTTAGCATTCGTAGGGGCCTGGGTTTATGGCTACACCTTC	CSSSLAFVGAWVYGYTF
TRBV5-4	once	TRBD2	TRBJ2-5	TGTGCCAGCAGCGATAAGCGGACTAGCGGGTTTAAAGAGACCCAGTACTTC	CASSDKRTSGFKETQYF
TRBV7-8	few	TRBD2	TRBJ2-3	TGTGCCAGCAGCTCTCTAGCGGGAGGGGTTGTTGATACGCAGTATTTT	CASSSLAGGVVDTQYF
TRBV10-2	-	-	TRBJ1-1	TGCGCCAGCGGCCCCGCGGCCGGGAGGGACACTGAAGCTTTCTTT	CASGPAAGRDTEAFF
TRBV6-1	-	TRBD1	TRBJ2-7	TGTGCCAGCCGACCGGGACAGGGGGCAGGATACGAGCAGTACTTC	CASRPGQGAGYEQYF
TRBV28	-	-	TRBJ1-5	TGTGCCAGCAGTGAGGATTACAATCAGCCCCAGCATTTT	CASSEDYNQPQHF
TRBV28	-	-	TRBJ1-5	TGTGCCAGCTACGACGCAGGAGGGACCAATCAGCCCCAGCATTTT	CASYDAGGTNQPQHF
TRBV6-1	-	TRBD2	TRBJ2-7	TGTGCCAGCAAACCGGTGGCGGGAGCCCACGAGCAGTACTTC	CASKPVAGAHEQYF
TRBV5-1	once	-	TRBJ1-5	TGCGCCAGCAGCATGGAAGGCGGGGGTCAGCCCCAGCATTTT	CASSMEGGGQPQHF
TRBV27	-	-	TRBJ1-5	TGTGCCAGCAGTTTGGGAGGGATCAATCAGCCCCAGCATTTT	CASSLGGINQPQHF
TRBV27	-	-	TRBJ2-1	TGTGCCAGCAGCCTCATATTGAGCTCCTACAATGAGCAGTTCTTC	CASSLILSSYNEQFF
TRBV5-6	-	TRBD2	TRBJ2-1	TGTGCCAGCAGCTTGGGACTAGCGGGATTCAATGAGCAGTTCTTC	CASSLGLAGFNEQFF
TRBV20-1	-	-	TRBJ2-7	TGCAGTGCTAGAGATCCGCGGGAGCAGTACTTC	CSARDPREQYF
TRBV29-1	once	-	TRBJ2-7	TGCAGCGTCGGAGGTACCACCGAGGGCCTCGGGAGTCCCTACGAGCAGTACTTC	CSVGGTTEGLGSPYEQYF
TRBV28	-	-	TRBJ2-3	TGTGCCAGCAGTCTCACAGTCACAGATACGCAGTATTTT	CASSLTVTDTQYF
TRBV19	once	-	TRBJ2-5	TGTGCCAGTAGTACCTTGGAGACCCAGTACTTC	CASSTLETQYF
TRBV7-9	-	TRBD1	TRBJ2-7	TGTGCCAGCAGCCGACAGGGTCGCTACGAGCAGTACTTC	CASSRQGRYEQYF
TRBV18	-	-	TRBJ2-5	TGTGCCAGCTCATCAGGGGACCAAGAGACCCAGTACTTC	CASSSGDQETQYF
TRBV6-5	few	TRBD2	TRBJ2-3	TGTGCCAGCAGCTCTAGCGGACCAAGCACAGATACGCAGTATTTT	CASSSSGPSTDTQYF
TRBV27	-	-	TRBJ2-7	TGTGCCAGCAGTTTATCTGGCACAGCCTCCTACGAGCAGTACTTC	CASSLSGTASYEQYF
TRBV5-1	-	-	TRBJ2-7	TGCGCCAGCAGCTTGGTTGGGCCTAGCCCATCCTACGAGCAGTACTTC	CASSLVGPSPSYEQYF
TRBV18	few	-	TRBJ1-1	TGTGCCAGCTCACCACGGGAGGGGGATGGATACACTGAAGCTTTCTTT	CASSPREGDGYTEAFF
TRBV7-2	once	TRBD2	TRBJ2-7	TGTGCCAGCAGCACCCAGAGCGGGAGTACCTACGAGCAGTACTTC	CASSTQSGSTYEQYF
TRBV14	-	-	TRBJ1-1	TGTGCCAGCAGCCACCGCGGGGTGGGGTGGACTGAAGCTTTCTTT	CASSHRGVGWTEAFF
TRBV7-9	few	-	TRBJ2-5	TGTGCCAGCATTCTACTAAACCAAGAGACCCAGTACTTC	CASILLNQETQYF
TRBV29-1	-	TRBD2	TRBJ2-7	TGCAGCGCCTCAACTAGCGGGAGCTCCTACGAGCAGTACTTC	CSASTSGSSYEQYF
TRBV5-1	few	-	TRBJ2-5	TGCGCCAGCAGCTTATTGTCGGGGGGCAGGGAGACCCAGTACTTC	CASSLLSGGRETQYF
TRBV30	-	-	TRBJ2-7	TGTGCCTGGAACCCACTGGGCAAGACCTACGAGCAGTACTTC	CAWNPLGKTYEQYF
TRBV7-9	-	-	TRBJ1-4	TGTTCCAGCAGCCCATCGGCGGGATTTGAAAAACTGTTTTTT	CSSSPSAGFEKLFF
TRBV18	-	-	TRBJ1-2	TGTGCCAGCTCACCGGGGGGGGCCGGCTACACCTTC	CASSPGGAGYTF
TRBV5-1	few	-	TRBJ2-3	TGCGCCAGCAGCTTGGGGTCGGTTAGCACAGATACGCAGTATTTT	CASSLGSVSTDTQYF
TRBV5-1	-	-	TRBJ2-7	TGCGCCAGCAGCGGGGACAACTCCTACGAGCAGTACTTC	CASSGDNSYEQYF
TRBV5-5	-	-	TRBJ2-7	TGTGCCAGCAGCTGGCCCTTGGACAGTTCAGGGGAGCAGTACTTC	CASSWPLDSSGEQYF
TRBV15	few	-	TRBJ2-1	TGTGCCACCAGCAGAGATGATTCTTACAAGCAGTTCTTC	CATSRDDSYKQFF
TRBV2	-	TRBD1	TRBJ2-2	TGTGCCAGCAGTGGTGGCGGGACAGGTCTCGGAGGCCCACTGGGCGGGGAGCTGTTTTTT	CASSGGGTGLGGPLGGELFF
TRBV5-1	few	-	TRBJ1-2	TGCGCCAGCAGTCGGACAGCTAACTATGGCTACACCTTC	CASSRTANYGYTF
TRBV28	-	-	TRBJ2-3	TGTGCCAGCAGTCCCATCCGCCTAGCGACCCCGGATACGCAGTATTTT	CASSPIRLATPDTQYF
TRBV19	-	TRBD1	TRBJ1-5	TGTGCCAGTACGGACAGGGTCAATCAGCCCCAGCATTTT	CASTDRVNQPQHF
TRBV5-1	-	TRBD1	TRBJ2-3	TGCGCCAGCAGCCCGGGCCCCGGGACAGGAAGAATCGCTAGCACAGATACGCAGTATTTT	CASSPGPGTGRIASTDTQYF
TRBV7-9	-	TRBD1	TRBJ2-7	TGTGCCAGCAGCTTATTGGACAGGGGGCCTCGGGAGCAGTACTTC	CASSLLDRGPREQYF
TRBV6-1	-	-	TRBJ2-1	TGTGCCAGCATAAGGGGAGGAGGGTACAATGAGCAGTTCTTC	CASIRGGGYNEQFF
TRBV20-1	-	TRBD1	TRBJ2-7	TGCAGTGCTTGGGACAGGCTGGGGCAGTACTTC	CSAWDRLGQYF
TRBV9	-	TRBD1	TRBJ1-2	TGTGCCAGCAGCACCCGAACGACACAGGGGTGGGCTAACTATGGCTACACCTTC	CASSTRTTQGWANYGYTF
TRBV5-4	-	-	TRBJ2-2	TGTGCCAGCAGCTTAGAACAGGGATGGACCGGGGAGCTGTTTTTT	CASSLEQGWTGELFF
TRBV7-3	-	-	TRBJ1-1	TGTGCCAGCAGCTCCCAGGAGAACACTGAAGCTTTCTTT	CASSSQENTEAFF